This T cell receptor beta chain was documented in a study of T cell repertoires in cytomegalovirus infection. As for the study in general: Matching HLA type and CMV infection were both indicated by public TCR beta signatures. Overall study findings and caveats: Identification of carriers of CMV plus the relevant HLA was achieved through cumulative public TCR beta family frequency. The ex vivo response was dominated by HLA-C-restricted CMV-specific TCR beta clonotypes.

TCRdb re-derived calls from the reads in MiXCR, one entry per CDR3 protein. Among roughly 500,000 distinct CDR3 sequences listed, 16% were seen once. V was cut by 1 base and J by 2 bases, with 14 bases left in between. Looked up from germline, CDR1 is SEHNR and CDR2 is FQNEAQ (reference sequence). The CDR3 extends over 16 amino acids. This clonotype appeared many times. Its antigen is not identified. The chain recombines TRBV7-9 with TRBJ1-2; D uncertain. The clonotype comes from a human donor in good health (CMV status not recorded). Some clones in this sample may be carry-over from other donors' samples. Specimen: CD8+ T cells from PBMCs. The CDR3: CASSLGVGNSNYGYTF. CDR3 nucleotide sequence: TGTGCCAGCAGCTTAGGTGTAGGCAACTCAAACTATGGCTACACCTTC. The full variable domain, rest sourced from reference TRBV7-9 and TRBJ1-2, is DTGVSQNPRHKITKRGQNVTFRCDPISEHNRLYWYRQTLGQGPEFLTYFQNEAQLEKSRLLSDRFSAERPKGSFSTLEIQRTEQGDSAMYLCASSLGVGNSNYGYTFGSGTRLTVV.